This T cell receptor (beta chain) emerged from a study of spatial heterogeneity in lung cancer. Study details: Each unique TCR and UMI combination was seen more than ten times on average in raw reads. Findings and limits, study-wide: One measure, the expanded intratumoral alpha and beta TCR count, tracked tumor mutation counts.

CDR3 length: 14 residues. CDR1 and CDR2 (germline): LGHNA, YNFKEQ. With 0 bases clipped from V and 11 bases from J, the junction kept 7 bases outside the gene matches. Stated time point: sample taken at primary tumor resection. TCRs were sequenced from unsorted whole RNA of tumor, nontumor lung or PBMC. In TCRdb, the 5' RACE reads were re-called with MiXCR into one record per CDR3 protein. The data contain about 100,000 distinct CDR3 sequences, about 4.4% of them singletons. Many counts were recorded for this clonotype. Its specificity is not known. The chain carries TRBV4-2 and TRBJ2-7, with 10 positions matching TRBD2. Sequenced material: lung tumor tissue, taken at surgery. The receptor's source is a male donor with early-stage non-small cell lung cancer. The CDR3: CASSQDWSGRGEYF. The DNA for the CDR3 is TGTGCCAGCAGCCAAGATTGGAGCGGGAGGGGGGAGTACTTC.